This T cell receptor (beta chain) was sequenced for a study of shared clonotypes between healthy human individuals. The study, taken as a whole, reports: Between a few donors, naive CD4 clonotypes were shared at a level of around 5.2%.

In this sample, this clone turned up a few times. Its antigen is still unknown. Germline CDR1 MDHEN, CDR2 SYDVKM. The CDR3 is made up of 15 amino acids. V dropped 8 bases and J dropped 5; count of bases not matched to a gene: 11. TCRdb's copy holds only in-frame clones and misses some; the assay was immunoSEQ multiplex PCR. The sample lists 1 million to 1.2 million clones, 70% to 80% occurring once. J is TRBJ2-1 and V is TRBV28; 8 nucleotides align to TRBD2. The TCR was taken from a man younger than 35 in good health. Some clones in this sample may be carry-over from other donors' samples. The sample was memory CD4+ T cells from PBMCs. Subset here: CD45RA-negative fraction. CDR3 sequence (DNA): TGTGCCAGCGGGTCCCATAGCGGGGCGGACAATGAGCAGTTCTTC. This translates into CASGSHSGADNEQFF.